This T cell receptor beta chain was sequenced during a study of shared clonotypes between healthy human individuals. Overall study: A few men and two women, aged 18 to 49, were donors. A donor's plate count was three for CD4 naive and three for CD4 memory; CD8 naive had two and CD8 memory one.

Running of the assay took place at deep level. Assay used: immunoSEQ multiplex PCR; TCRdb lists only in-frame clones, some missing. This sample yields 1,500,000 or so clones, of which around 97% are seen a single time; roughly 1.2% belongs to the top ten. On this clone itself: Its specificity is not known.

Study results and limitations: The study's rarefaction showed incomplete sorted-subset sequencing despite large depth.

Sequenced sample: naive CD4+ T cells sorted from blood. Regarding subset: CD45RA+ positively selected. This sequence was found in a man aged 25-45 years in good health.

CDR3 sequence (DNA): TGTGCCAGCAGTTACGCGGGGGCGAGGGGCTACACCTTC. Protein sequence: CASSYAGARGYTF. This sequence joins TRBV6-5 and TRBJ1-2; D possibly corresponds to TRBD1 (6 bases). V dropped 2 bases and J dropped 8 bases, with 12 bases sitting between them. This CDR3 is 13 amino acids long. CDR1 and CDR2 (germline): MNHEY, SVGAGI.